This T cell receptor (beta chain) derives from a study of T-cell memory formation after mild COVID-19 (TCRdb year 2021). Study-level background: Most TCR sequence clusters were specific to one of the two donors. In a couple of donors, T-cell clones that expanded and contracted after mild COVID-19 were followed by sequencing TCRalpha and TCRbeta repertoires longitudinally. Two young, previously healthy adult volunteers made up the cohort, one male and one female.

On this clonotype itself: It has no known antigen specificity. It has no much larger one-base neighbor in the sample; base qualities were not kept.

TCRdb lists the instrument as Illumina NovaSeq 6000. cDNA libraries for TCRalpha and TCRbeta were prepared by 5'RACE using constant-segment primers, with sample barcodes and unique molecular identifiers added. RNA was extracted from every sample with Trizol reagent. Libraries were amplified in two PCR steps, with a second sample barcode and Illumina TruSeq adapters added in the second step. Sequencing of the libraries was done on an Illumina NovaSeq, producing 2 x 150 bp paired-end reads. Per the authors' processing: Reads were demultiplexed and collapsed into UMI-guided consensus sequences with migec v1.2.7. Using mixcr v2.1.11, UMI consensuses were aligned to TRA and TRB V and J templates and then assembled into clonotypes. A clonotype was counted as expanded or contracted only when both edgeR and NoisET called the clonotype significant, with the noise models trained on biological replicates. For edgeR calls, the thresholds were a false discovery rate-adjusted p below 0.01 and a log2 fold-change of 1. As an exploratory analysis of dynamics, PCA with hierarchical clustering was applied to max-normalized trajectories of the 1000 most abundant clonotypes. Separately sequenced CD4+ and CD8+ repertoires were used to assign a CD4 or CD8 phenotype to each responding clone. The raw public reads went through TCRdb reprocessing: fastp at Q25, MiXCR clone calling, in-frame beta chains kept. Here each entry gathers all rows of one CDR3 protein and keeps the most common genes and DNA. These V and J calls rely on TCRdb rather than the paper's analysis. For this sample the table gives about 430,000 distinct CDR3 sequences, of which about a sixth were detected only once. The ten largest clones take up 20% to 25% of the sample.

Results the study describes overall, beyond this receptor: SARS-CoV-2 specificity was not confirmed for the second-wave clones peaking on day 37. The detection of some responding clones in pre-infection memory suggests that pre-existing cross-reactive memory T cells joined the SARS-CoV-2 response. Contracting CD4+ clones were located mainly in the CM and EM memory subsets, whereas CD8+ clones were found to be enriched in EMRA. Clones that contracted from day 15 to 85 showed balanced CD4/CD8 phenotypes, whereas a second wave of clones that expanded from day 15 to 37 leaned towards CD4+. The study included only a couple of mild cases, and larger cohorts that include severe cases with pre-infection samples were judged to be necessary.

PBMCs were isolated by Ficoll-Paque density gradient centrifugation. The receptor's source is a man between 18 and 35 years old who had mild COVID-19 (a few samples of this study predate the infection). The sample titles of this study are shuffled in the database, so cell type and time point are left out; the donor was told from shared clones. Material for sequencing was PBMCs or a T cell subset sorted from them (not recorded which).

The CDR3 is CASSPAPGPDNEQFF. The DNA reads as follows: TGTGCCAGCTCACCCGCGCCAGGGCCGGACAATGAGCAGTTCTTC. Rearrangement joined TRBV18 to TRBJ2-1; the best D guess is TRBD1, with 5 bases matching. There are 15 amino acids in the CDR3, from cysteine to phenylalanine inclusive. The sequence is cut down to CDR3 DNA, 45 bases in frame from base 1. V was cut back by 3 bases and J by 5 bases, leaving a gap of 14 bases between them. Sequences KGHSH (CDR1) and LQKENI (CDR2) are obtained from the germline V gene.